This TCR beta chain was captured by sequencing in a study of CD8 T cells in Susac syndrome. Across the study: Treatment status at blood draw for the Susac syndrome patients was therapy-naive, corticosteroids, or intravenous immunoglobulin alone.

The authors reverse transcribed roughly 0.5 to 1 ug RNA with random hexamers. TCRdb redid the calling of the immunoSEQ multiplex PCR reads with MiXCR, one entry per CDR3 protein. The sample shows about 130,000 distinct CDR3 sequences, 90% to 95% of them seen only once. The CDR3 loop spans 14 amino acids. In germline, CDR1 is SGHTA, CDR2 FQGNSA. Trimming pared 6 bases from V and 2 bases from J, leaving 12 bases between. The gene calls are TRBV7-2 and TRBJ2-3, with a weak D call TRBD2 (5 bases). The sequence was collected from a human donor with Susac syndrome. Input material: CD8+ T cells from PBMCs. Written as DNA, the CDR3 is TGTGCCAGCAGGCCGGGAACGGTCACAGATACGCAGTATTTT. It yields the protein CASRPGTVTDTQYF.